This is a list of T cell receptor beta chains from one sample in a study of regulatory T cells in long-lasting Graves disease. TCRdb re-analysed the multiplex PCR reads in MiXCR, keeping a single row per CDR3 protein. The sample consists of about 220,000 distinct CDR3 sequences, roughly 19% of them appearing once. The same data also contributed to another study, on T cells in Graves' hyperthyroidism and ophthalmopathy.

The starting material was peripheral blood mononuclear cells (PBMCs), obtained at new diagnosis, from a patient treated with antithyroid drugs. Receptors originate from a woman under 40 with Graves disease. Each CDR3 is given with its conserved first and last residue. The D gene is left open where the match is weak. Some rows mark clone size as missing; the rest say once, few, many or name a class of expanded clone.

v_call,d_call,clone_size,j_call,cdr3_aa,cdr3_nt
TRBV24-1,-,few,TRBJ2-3,CATSDQGGTDTQYF,TGTGCCACCAGTGATCAGGGCGGCACAGATACGCAGTATTTT
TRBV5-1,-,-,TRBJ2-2,CASSSQSTGSIGELFF,TGCGCCAGCAGCTCTCAGAGCACGGGATCAATCGGGGAGCTGTTTTTT
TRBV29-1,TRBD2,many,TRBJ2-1,CSVVMATSSYNEQFF,TGCAGCGTTGTAATGGCGACTAGCTCTTACAATGAGCAGTTCTTC
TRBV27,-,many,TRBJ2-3,CASRSTRLFTDTQYF,TGTGCCAGCAGATCCACCCGACTTTTCACAGATACGCAGTATTTT
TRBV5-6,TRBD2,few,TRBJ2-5,CASTSLAGDYQETQYF,TGTGCCAGCACATCCCTAGCGGGGGACTACCAAGAGACCCAGTACTTC
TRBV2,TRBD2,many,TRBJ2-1,CASTLEAGGSYNEQFF,TGTGCCAGCACCCTCGAGGCGGGAGGGTCCTACAATGAGCAGTTCTTC
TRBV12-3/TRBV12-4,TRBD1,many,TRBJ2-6,CASSQQGAGAGANVLTF,TGTGCCAGCAGCCAACAGGGGGCGGGGGCTGGGGCCAACGTCCTGACTTTC
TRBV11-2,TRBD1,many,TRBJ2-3,CASSSGDRSTDTQYF,TGTGCCAGCAGCTCTGGGGACAGATCCACAGATACGCAGTATTTT
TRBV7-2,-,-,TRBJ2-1,CASSLWKDNEQFF,TGTGCCAGCAGCTTGTGGAAGGACAATGAGCAGTTCTTC
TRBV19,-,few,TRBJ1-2,CATRGRAGDYGYTF,TGTGCCACCAGGGGACGGGCGGGGGACTATGGCTACACCTTC
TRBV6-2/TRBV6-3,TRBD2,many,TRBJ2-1,CASIPAGGSYNEQFF,TGTGCCAGCATACCAGCGGGAGGCTCCTACAATGAGCAGTTCTTC
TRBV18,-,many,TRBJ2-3,CASSPVDRPDTQYF,TGTGCCAGCTCACCAGTCGACCGGCCCGATACGCAGTATTTT
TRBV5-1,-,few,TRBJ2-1,CASSHNNEQFF,TGCGCCAGCAGCCATAACAATGAGCAGTTCTTC
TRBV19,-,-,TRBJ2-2,CTSTQLPGQISSGELFF,TGTACCAGTACCCAATTACCGGGACAAATCAGCTCCGGGGAGCTGTTTTTT
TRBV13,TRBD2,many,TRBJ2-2,CASSPTTGGLAPTGELFF,TGTGCCAGCAGTCCTACAACGGGGGGACTAGCCCCCACCGGGGAGCTGTTTTTT
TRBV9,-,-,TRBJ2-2,CASSDGGQPSGELFF,TGTGCCAGCAGCGACGGGGGGCAGCCGTCCGGGGAGCTGTTTTTT
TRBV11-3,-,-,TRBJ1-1,CASSLAGNAEAFF,TGTGCCAGCAGCTTAGCAGGGAACGCTGAAGCTTTCTTT
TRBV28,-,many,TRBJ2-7,CASSSGTGYEQYF,TGTGCCAGCAGTTCCGGGACGGGCTACGAGCAGTACTTC
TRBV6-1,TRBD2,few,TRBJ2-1,CASSEEAGGNEQFF,TGTGCCAGCAGTGAAGAAGCGGGGGGAAATGAGCAGTTCTTC
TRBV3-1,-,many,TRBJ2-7,CASSQEAYLSYEQYF,TGTGCCAGCAGCCAAGAGGCTTACTTGAGCTACGAGCAGTACTTC
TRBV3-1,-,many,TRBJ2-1,CASSQAFRETYNEQFF,TGTGCCAGCAGCCAAGCTTTCAGGGAAACCTACAATGAGCAGTTCTTC
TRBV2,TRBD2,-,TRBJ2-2,CASSPTSGSVGELFF,TGTGCCAGCAGCCCCACTAGCGGGAGCGTCGGGGAGCTGTTTTTT
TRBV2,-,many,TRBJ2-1,CASSEGSIPGNEQFF,TGTGCCAGCAGTGAAGGCTCGATCCCGGGGAATGAGCAGTTCTTC
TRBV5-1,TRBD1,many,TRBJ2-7,CASSLGGTGTYEQYF,TGCGCCAGCAGCTTGGGCGGGACAGGCACCTACGAGCAGTACTTC
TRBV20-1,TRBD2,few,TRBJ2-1,CSARTLADLPYNEQFF,TGCAGTGCTAGGACCCTAGCGGACCTCCCCTACAATGAGCAGTTCTTC
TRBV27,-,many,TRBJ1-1,CASSLLGEAFF,TGTGCCAGCAGTTTATTAGGTGAAGCTTTCTTT
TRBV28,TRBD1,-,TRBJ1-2,CASSLTGGGSYGYTF,TGTGCCAGCAGTTTGACAGGGGGCGGAAGCTATGGCTACACCTTC
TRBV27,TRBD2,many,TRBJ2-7,CASSPRLAGPYEQYF,TGTGCCAGCAGCCCCCGACTAGCGGGCCCCTACGAGCAGTACTTC
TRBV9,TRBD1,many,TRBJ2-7,CASSVAPGGVGSEQYF,TGTGCCAGCAGCGTAGCCCCAGGGGGTGTGGGAAGCGAGCAGTACTTC
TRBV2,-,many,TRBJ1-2,CASSFRALRGYTF,TGTGCCAGCAGTTTCCGAGCCCTTAGAGGCTACACCTTC
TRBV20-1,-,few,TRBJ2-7,CSARDFQADYEQYF,TGCAGTGCTAGAGACTTCCAAGCGGACTACGAGCAGTACTTC
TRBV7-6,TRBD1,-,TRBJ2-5,CASSLEGTGGAQETQYF,TGTGCCAGCAGCTTAGAGGGGACAGGGGGGGCCCAAGAGACCCAGTACTTC
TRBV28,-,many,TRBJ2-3,CASSSPNPRTQYF,TGTGCCAGCAGTTCCCCCAACCCACGTACGCAGTATTTT
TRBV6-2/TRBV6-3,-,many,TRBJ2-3,CASSSQTDTQYF,TGTGCCAGTTCTTCGCAAACAGATACGCAGTATTTT
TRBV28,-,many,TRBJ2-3,CASSFMWTGTDTQYF,TGTGCCAGCAGTTTCATGTGGACGGGCACAGATACGCAGTATTTT
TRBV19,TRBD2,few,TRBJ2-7,CASRLNSGSSYEQYF,TGTGCCAGCCGATTAAATAGCGGGAGCTCCTACGAGCAGTACTTC
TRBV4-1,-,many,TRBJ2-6,CASSQVQGSGANVLTF,TGCGCCAGCAGCCAAGTCCAGGGTTCTGGGGCCAACGTCCTGACTTTC
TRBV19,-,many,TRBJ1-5,CASRGLGGSGNQPQHF,TGTGCCAGTAGGGGGTTGGGGGGTTCTGGCAATCAGCCCCAGCATTTT
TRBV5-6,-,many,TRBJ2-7,CASSFTQDYEQYF,TGTGCCAGCAGCTTCACCCAGGACTACGAGCAGTACTTC
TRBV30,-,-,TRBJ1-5,CAWSVDRALREPQHF,TGTGCCTGGAGTGTGGACCGCGCGCTGAGGGAGCCCCAGCATTTT
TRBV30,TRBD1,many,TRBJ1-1,CAWGYRGYTEAFF,TGTGCCTGGGGCTACAGGGGGTACACTGAAGCTTTCTTT
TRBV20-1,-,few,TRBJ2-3,CSEYQEGTDTQYF,TGCAGTGAATACCAGGAAGGCACAGATACGCAGTATTTT
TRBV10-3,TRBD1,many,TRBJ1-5,CAITRGQDQPQHF,TGTGCCATCACTAGGGGACAGGATCAGCCCCAGCATTTT
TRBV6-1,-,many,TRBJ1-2,CASSHGDGYTF,TGTGCCAGCAGTCATGGGGATGGCTACACCTTC
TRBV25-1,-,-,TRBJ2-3,CASSEPGADTQYF,TGTGCCAGCAGTGAGCCGGGGGCAGATACGCAGTATTTT
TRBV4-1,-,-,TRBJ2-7,CASSQERRGYEQYF,TGCGCCAGCAGCCAAGAGCGGAGGGGCTACGAGCAGTACTTC
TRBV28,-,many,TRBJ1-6,CASSLDGSSYNSPLHF,TGTGCCAGCAGTTTGGACGGATCCTCCTATAATTCACCCCTCCACTTT
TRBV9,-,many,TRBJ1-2,CASSVGVTGYTF,TGTGCCAGCAGCGTAGGAGTGACCGGCTACACCTTC
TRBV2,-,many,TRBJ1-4,CASSEPRGEKLFF,TGTGCCAGCAGTGAACCCCGCGGGGAAAAACTGTTTTTT
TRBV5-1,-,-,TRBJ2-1,CASSPYPAALNNEQFF,TGCGCCAGCAGTCCTTACCCAGCCGCCCTTAACAATGAGCAGTTCTTC
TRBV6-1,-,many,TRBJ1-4,CAATWGLGEKLFF,TGTGCCGCGACGTGGGGGCTAGGGGAAAAACTGTTTTTT
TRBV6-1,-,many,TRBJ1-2,CASSEQLRTPFTF,TGTGCCAGCAGCGAACAGCTAAGGACGCCGTTCACCTTC
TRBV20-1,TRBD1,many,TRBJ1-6,CSARDRQGSHSPLHF,TGCAGTGCTAGAGACCGACAGGGAAGTCATTCACCCCTCCACTTT
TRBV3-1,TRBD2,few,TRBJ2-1,CASSQGLAGGHREFF,TGTGCCAGCAGCCAAGGACTAGCGGGAGGCCATAGGGAGTTCTTC
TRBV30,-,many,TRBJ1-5,CAWSVEDQPQHF,TGTGCCTGGAGTGTTGAGGATCAGCCCCAGCATTTT
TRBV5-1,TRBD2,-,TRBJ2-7,CASSKQGLAGKEQYF,TGCGCCAGCAGCAAACAGGGACTAGCGGGAAAAGAGCAGTACTTC